The 6 T cell receptor beta chains presented below share a single source sample, sequenced in a study of blood T cell repertoires in COVID-19. Data came from immunoSEQ multiplex PCR; TCRdb stores just in-frame clones and leaves some out. The sample consists of 150,000 or so clones, around 84% of them appearing once. Sequencing used peripheral blood. Receptor source: a man between 45 and 60 years old with active or convalescent COVID-19.

This clone was observed a few times. This chain connects TRBV6-2 or TRBV6-3 to TRBJ2-6; D might be TRBD2 (5 bases). V was pared by 7 bases and J by 0 bases, with 13 bases between. The germline gives CDR1 MNHEY, CDR2 SVGEGT. The CDR3 is made up of 16 amino acids. The CDR3: CASTPTGSSGANVLTF. CDR3 sequence (DNA): TGTGCCAGCACCCCCACGGGGTCCTCTGGGGCCAACGTCCTGACTTTC.

This chain joins TRBV7-8 and TRBJ1-6; 9 positions match TRBD1. Per the germline V gene, CDR1 is SGHVS and CDR2 is FQNEAQ. The CDR3 sequence is 19 residues long. Unmatched junction bases numbered 17, after V lost 7 bases and J lost 4 bases. The CDR3 DNA reads as TGTGCCAGCAACCAACCCCGGGACAGGGAACTCATTTATAATTCACCCCTCCACTTT. Protein: CASNQPRDRELIYNSPLHF.

The rearrangement links TRBV6-2 or TRBV6-3 to TRBJ1-1; weak D call: TRBD1 (5 bases). CDR1 and CDR2 from the germline V gene are MNHEY and SVGEGT. This CDR3 is built from 12 residues. Deletions cut 4 bases from V and 4 bases from J, with 7 bases between. The CDR3 DNA is TGTGCCAGCAGTTGGGGGGGCACTGAAGCTTTCTTT. Its protein product is CASSWGGTEAFF.

This clone has a single count. The chain is built from TRBV5-1 and TRBJ1-1, with D uncertain. Germline-derived CDR1 and CDR2 are SGHRS and YFSETQ. The CDR3 covers 14 residues. The V end was cut by 1 base, the J end by 4 bases, with 11 bases between. For the CDR3, the DNA is TGCGCCAGCAGCTTGAATCTAGGAAGCACTGAAGCTTTCTTT. Residues: CASSLNLGSTEAFF. Complete variable domain (other parts from reference TRBV5-1 and TRBJ1-1): KAGVTQTPRYLIKTRGQQVTLSCSPISGHRSVSWYQQTPGQGLQFLFEYFSETQRNKGNFPGRFSGRQFSNSRSEMNVSTLELGDSALYLCASSLNLGSTEAFFGQGTRLTVV.

Here the CDR3 DNA reads TGTGCCAGCAGCTTCGGTAGCGGCTCCTACAATGAGCAGTTCTTC. This gives the protein CASSFGSGSYNEQFF. This chain uses TRBV11-2 with TRBJ2-1, with a possible D match to TRBD2 (6 bases). V lost 3 bases and J lost 0, with 9 bases in between. The length of the CDR3 is 15 residues. CDR1 and CDR2 (germline): SGHAT, FQNNGV.

V usage is TRBV7-2 and J usage is TRBJ1-2, with 8 bases matching TRBD1. From germline, CDR1 is SGHTA and CDR2 FQGNSA. This CDR3 has 15 residues. V was clipped by 0 bases and J by 6 bases; unmatched bases: 6. The CDR3 loop reads CASSLALRQGNGYTF. The DNA for the CDR3 is TGTGCCAGCAGCTTAGCTTTGCGACAGGGGAATGGCTACACCTTC.